The next 24 T cell receptor beta chains were all read from a single sample in a study of vaccination effects on CD4 cells after COVID-19. With the ViraFEST assay, the study expanded antigen-specific CD4+ T cells using viral peptide pools, then sequenced them. At the end of about 9 days of culture, CD4+ T cells were isolated. Sequencing used immunoSEQ multiplex PCR; TCRdb keeps in-frame clones, though not all of them. The data show approximately 54,000 clones, 75% to 90% seen once. The antigens of these receptors remain unknown. Sequencing was performed on CD4+ T cells from PBMCs cultured with HCoV-229E spike peptides, taken before COVID-19 vaccination. The receptors stem from a human donor who received a COVID-19 vaccine.

CDR3 residues: CASSSRQRGYTF. The CDR3 DNA reads TGTGCCAGCAGTTCCAGACAGAGGGGCTACACCTTC. The chain combines TRBV12-3 or TRBV12-4 with TRBJ1-2; perhaps TRBD1 as D (5 bases). V lost 4 bases and J 8 bases, leaving 11 bases between the germline ends. The CDR3 has 12 residues.

The chain couples TRBV5-1 to TRBJ2-6; 7 positions agree with TRBD1. The CDR3 covers 15 residues. Germline loops: CDR1 SGHRS, CDR2 YFSETQ. V lost 4 bases and J lost 0; bases outside the gene matches: 1. CDR3 DNA: TGCGCCAGCAGCCAGGGGGTCTCTGGGGCCAACGTCCTGACTTTC. This translates into CASSQGVSGANVLTF. The full variable domain, its missing parts supplied by reference TRBV5-1 and TRBJ2-6, is KAGVTQTPRYLIKTRGQQVTLSCSPISGHRSVSWYQQTPGQGLQFLFEYFSETQRNKGNFPGRFSGRQFSNSRSEMNVSTLELGDSALYLCASSQGVSGANVLTFGAGSRLTVL.

This clone was counted once. The rearrangement joins TRBV2 to TRBJ2-2; D gene ambiguous. V shed 8 bases and J shed 6 bases, with 7 bases lying between them. The CDR3 length is 11 residues. Germline CDR1 is SNHLY and CDR2 is FYNNEI. The DNA for the CDR3 is TGTGCCAGCGCTCGGTCCGGGGAGCTGTTTTTT. It encodes CASARSGELFF.

This chain links TRBV2 with TRBJ2-3; 11 bases fit TRBD2. V shed 5 bases and J 1 base; nucleotides not matched to a gene: 5. Looked up from germline, CDR1 is SNHLY and CDR2 is FYNNEI. CDR3 length equals 16 residues. CDR3 sequence reads: CASSFLLAGGTDTQYF. DNA for the CDR3: TGTGCCAGCAGTTTCTTACTAGCGGGGGGCACAGATACGCAGTATTTT. The full variable domain, with the rest looked up from reference TRBV2 and TRBJ2-3, is EPEVTQTPSHQVTQMGQEVILRCVPISNHLYFYWYRQILGQKVEFLVSFYNNEISEKSEIFDDQFSVERPDGSNFTLKIRSTKLEDSAMYFCASSFLLAGGTDTQYFGPGTRLTVL.

In DNA form, the CDR3 reads TGTGCCAGCAGTTTATCGGGGGGGCATGGGACAGATACGCAGTATTTT. It encodes CASSLSGGHGTDTQYF. The chain links TRBV28 to TRBJ2-3, with 8 positions matching TRBD2. V trimming: 1 base; J trimming: 3 bases; junction bases outside the gene matches: 6. The CDR3 covers 16 residues. Germline values: CDR1 MDHEN, CDR2 SYDVKM. Full variable domain (rest looked up from reference TRBV28 and TRBJ2-3): DVKVTQSSRYLVKRTGEKVFLECVQDMDHENMFWYRQDPGLGLRLIYFSYDVKMKEKGDIPEGYSVSREKKERFSLILESASTNQTSMYLCASSLSGGHGTDTQYFGPGTRLTVL.

The chain has TRBV7-2 and TRBJ1-6; D might be TRBD1 (5 bases). The CDR3 loop spans 13 amino acids. CDR1 SGHTA and CDR2 FQGNSA come from the germline V gene. Trimming took off 8 bases at V and 10 bases at J, with 15 bases between the two ends. The CDR3 DNA reads as TGTGCCAGCCGCCGGGGGATGGGGTCACCCCTCCACTTT. The encoded protein is CASRRGMGSPLHF.

CDR3 protein: CASSTPPIRHTEAFF. CDR3 in DNA: TGTGCCAGCAGTACCCCCCCTATTAGGCACACTGAAGCTTTCTTT. This chain uses TRBV27 with TRBJ1-1; D is unresolved. V lost 5 bases and J lost 3, with 16 bases in between. The CDR3 has 15 amino acids. Germline CDR1 and CDR2: MNHEY and SMNVEV (reference sequence).

This clone came up a few times. In DNA, the CDR3 is TGTGCCAGCAAGGGGAGTAACGCTGAAGCTTTCTTT. Translated: CASKGSNAEAFF. This chain joins TRBV6-5 and TRBJ1-1, with D possibly TRBD1 on 5 matching bases. The CDR3 contains 12 residues. CDR1 and CDR2 from the germline V gene are MNHEY and SVGAGI. Trimming left V 7 bases short and J 6 bases short, with 12 bases between.

The gene calls are TRBV9 and TRBJ2-2, with 9 positions matching TRBD1. Looked up from germline, CDR1 is SGDLS and CDR2 is YYNGEE. The CDR3 is 17 residues long. With V trimmed by 1 base and J by 2 bases, 6 bases remained unmatched. The CDR3 sequence is CASSVYRTGANTGELFF. The CDR3 coding sequence is TGTGCCAGCAGCGTATATAGGACAGGGGCCAACACCGGGGAGCTGTTTTTT. The full variable domain, with the rest looked up from reference TRBV9 and TRBJ2-2, is DSGVTQTPKHLITATGQRVTLRCSPRSGDLSVYWYQQSLDQGLQFLIQYYNGEERAKGNILERFSAQQFPDLHSELNLSSLELGDSALYFCASSVYRTGANTGELFFGEGSRLTVL.

V gene TRBV2 combines with J gene TRBJ1-6; D is possibly TRBD1 (6 bases). The CDR3 runs 13 residues. Germline values: CDR1 SNHLY, CDR2 FYNNEI. Trimming pared 6 bases from V and 6 bases from J, leaving 9 bases between. In nucleotides, the CDR3 is TGTGCCAGCAGACAGGGTCCTAATTCACCCCTCCACTTT. Translation: CASRQGPNSPLHF. Combining the CDR3 with reference TRBV2 and TRBJ1-6 gives the whole variable domain EPEVTQTPSHQVTQMGQEVILRCVPISNHLYFYWYRQILGQKVEFLVSFYNNEISEKSEIFDDQFSVERPDGSNFTLKIRSTKLEDSAMYFCASRQGPNSPLHFGNGTRLTVT.

The chain employs TRBV10-2 and TRBJ2-3, with D maybe TRBD1 (5 bases). The V gene's germline CDR1 is WSHSY and CDR2 SAAADI. Between the trimmed V and J ends, which lost 4 bases and 2 bases, there was a span of 19 bases. The CDR3 is 17 amino acids. CDR3 sequence: CASSGGSTGFFTDTQYF. As DNA, the CDR3 is TGCGCCAGCAGTGGTGGATCCACAGGTTTTTTCACAGATACGCAGTATTTT.

The J gene is TRBJ1-5, the V gene TRBV9; D may be TRBD1 (5 bases). CDR1 and CDR2 from the germline V gene are SGDLS and YYNGEE. The CDR3 contains 14 residues. The V end was cut by 4 bases, the J end by 7 bases, with 15 bases between. For the CDR3, the DNA is TGTGCCAGCAGCCTCGGGACCGACTACCAGCCCCAGCATTTT. Translation gives CASSLGTDYQPQHF.

Written as DNA, the CDR3 is TGTGCCAGCAGTTTTTATAGGGTAAACCCCAATCAGCCCCAGCATTTT. Encoded protein: CASSFYRVNPNQPQHF. The gene calls are TRBV28 and TRBJ1-5; D gene uncertain. Germline lookup yields CDR1 MDHEN and CDR2 SYDVKM. This CDR3 comprises 16 residues. Between the trimmed V and J ends, which lost 3 bases and 3 bases, there was a span of 15 bases.

This clone has only one observation. This chain joins TRBV5-6 and TRBJ1-5; D gene uncertain. Germline CDR1 is SGHDT and CDR2 is YYEEEE. The length of the CDR3 is 14 residues. The V gene lost 4 bases and the J gene lost 4 bases, with 12 bases spanning the gap. CDR3: CASSRALINQPQHF. In DNA, the CDR3 is TGTGCCAGCAGCCGGGCCCTTATTAATCAGCCCCAGCATTTT.

This chain uses TRBV7-2 with TRBJ1-5; the D gene is possibly TRBD1 (6 bases). Germline lookup yields CDR1 SGHTA and CDR2 FQGNSA. Between the trimmed V and J ends, which lost 5 bases and 0 bases, there was a span of 11 bases. The CDR3 is 15 amino acids. The CDR3 coding sequence is TGTGCCAGCAGCACAAAAGGGGGTAGCAATCAGCCCCAGCATTTT. Residues: CASSTKGGSNQPQHF.

The chain is built from TRBV9 and TRBJ2-2; D remains unclear. This CDR3 has 14 residues. The V gene's germline CDR1 is SGDLS and CDR2 YYNGEE. Trimming stripped 6 bases from V and 4 bases from J, with 13 bases between. CDR3 sequence (DNA): TGTGCCAGCATCAGACGTCCTGGCACCGGGGAGCTGTTTTTT. It translates to CASIRRPGTGELFF.

The chain couples TRBV20-1 to TRBJ2-7; 11 bases agree with TRBD2. Germline V gene sequence: CDR1 DFQATT, CDR2 SNEGSKA (reference sequence). V was pared by 6 bases and J by 13 bases, with 5 bases of the junction left unmatched. There are 10 residues in the CDR3. The CDR3 sequence is CSAGTSGGYV. The CDR3 DNA reads as TGCAGTGCAGGTACTAGCGGGGGTTACGTC.

CDR3 residues: CASSLGGGAGTEAFF. The DNA of the CDR3 is TGCGCCAGCAGCTTGGGTGGGGGGGCAGGCACTGAAGCTTTCTTT. This rearrangement joins TRBV5-1 to TRBJ1-1; a possible D gene is TRBD1 (6 bases). CDR3 size: 15 residues. V shed 0 bases and J shed 4 bases, with 13 bases lying between them. Germline V gene sequence: CDR1 SGHRS, CDR2 YFSETQ. The full variable domain, with the rest looked up from reference TRBV5-1 and TRBJ1-1, is KAGVTQTPRYLIKTRGQQVTLSCSPISGHRSVSWYQQTPGQGLQFLFEYFSETQRNKGNFPGRFSGRQFSNSRSEMNVSTLELGDSALYLCASSLGGGAGTEAFFGQGTRLTVV.

Only a few counts were recorded for this clone. The chain combines TRBV5-1 with TRBJ2-3; 7 bases fit TRBD2. The trim removed 0 bases at V and 1 base at J, leaving 5 bases unmatched. There are 16 residues in the CDR3. Germline V lookup: CDR1 SGHRS, CDR2 YFSETQ. This chain's CDR3 is CASSLGLATGTDTQYF. CDR3 nucleotide sequence: TGCGCCAGCAGCTTGGGACTAGCAACAGGCACAGATACGCAGTATTTT. Filled out from reference TRBV5-1 and TRBJ2-3, the complete variable domain reads KAGVTQTPRYLIKTRGQQVTLSCSPISGHRSVSWYQQTPGQGLQFLFEYFSETQRNKGNFPGRFSGRQFSNSRSEMNVSTLELGDSALYLCASSLGLATGTDTQYFGPGTRLTVL.

This chain connects TRBV9 to TRBJ2-5; D possibly matches TRBD1 or TRBD2 (6 bases each). The CDR3 consists of 14 residues. V lost 4 bases and J 4 bases, leaving 14 bases between the germline ends. Germline V gene lookup returns CDR1 SGDLS and CDR2 YYNGEE. DNA of the CDR3: TGTGCCAGCAGCCCAAAGGGGGGAGGAGAGACCCAGTACTTC. It encodes CASSPKGGGETQYF.

This sequence joins TRBV10-3 and TRBJ2-7, with D possibly being TRBD1 or TRBD2 (6 bases each). Germline V gene lookup returns CDR1 ENHRY and CDR2 SYGVKD. CDR3 size: 11 residues. V gave up 3 bases and J gave up 7 bases, with 7 bases separating them. CDR3 bases: TGTGCCATCAGTGAAGGGGGGGAGCAGTACGTC. It specifies CAISEGGEQYV.

The V call is TRBV30, the J call TRBJ1-2; the D gene is possibly TRBD1 (6 bases). Trimming shortened V by 5 bases and J by 4 bases, and 11 bases separated the two germline ends. The CDR3 covers 12 residues. Germline values: CDR1 GTSNPN, CDR2 SVGIG (reference sequence). This CDR3 reads CAWGEGGYGYTF. The CDR3 DNA sequence: TGTGCCTGGGGCGAAGGGGGCTATGGCTACACCTTC. The full variable domain, rest sourced from reference TRBV30 and TRBJ1-2, is SQTIHQWPATLVQPVGSPLSLECTVEGTSNPNLYWYRQAAGRGLQLLFYSVGIGQISSEVPQNLSASRPQDRQFILSSKKLLLSDSGFYLCAWGEGGYGYTFGSGTRLTVV.

The chain couples TRBV5-1 to TRBJ1-1; possibly TRBD1 for D (6 bases). This CDR3 contains 14 residues. Trimming took 2 bases from V and 1 from J, leaving 9 bases between them. Germline CDR1 is SGHRS and CDR2 is YFSETQ. The CDR3, as DNA: TGCGCCAGCAGCTTACAGACAGGGAACACTGAAGCTTTCTTT. As protein: CASSLQTGNTEAFF.

The J gene is TRBJ1-3, the V gene TRBV6-6; TRBD1 might be the D (5 bases). The CDR3 is 17 residues long. CDR1 is MNHNY and CDR2 is SVGAGI in the germline V gene (reference sequence). The V end was cut by 5 bases, the J end by 0 bases, with 17 bases between. Here the CDR3 DNA reads TGTGCCAGCAGTCCCACAGGAAACCTTTTCTCTGGAAACACCATATATTTT. It translates to CASSPTGNLFSGNTIYF.